Listed below are T cell receptor beta chains from one sample, sequenced in a study of PD-L1 blockade in urothelial cancer. Measured with immunoSEQ multiplex PCR; TCRdb has only the in-frame clones, and not every one. The table includes 70,000 or so clones, 85% to 90% detected once. The input for sequencing was PBMCs, taken around atezolizumab (anti-PD-L1) treatment. These receptor sequences come from a man between 65 and 85 years old with urothelial cancer. Both conserved end residues are part of each CDR3. Each record gives: V gene, J gene, CDR3 protein.

>TRBV7-3|TRBJ2-5
CASRSTGGLEETQYF
>TRBV5-1|TRBJ2-3
CASSGRQLTDTQYF
>TRBV19|TRBJ1-5
CASSTGTGGQPQHF
>TRBV30|TRBJ2-3
CAWSPRGLQADTQYF
>TRBV5-5|TRBJ1-2
CASSPWGPGDYGYTF
>TRBV18|TRBJ2-1
CASSPKNRATDNEQFF
>TRBV7-6|TRBJ2-7
CASSSLSGLTYEQYF
>TRBV2|TRBJ2-5
CASSEGNRGGETQYF
>TRBV30|TRBJ1-2
CAWSEGLHRGDGYTF
>TRBV14|TRBJ2-7
CASSPNGLSRNEQYF
>TRBV5-4|TRBJ2-5
CASSQYRGTGVGETQYF
>TRBV5-1|TRBJ1-1
CASSQRPREGNTEAFF
>TRBV27|TRBJ1-3
CASSKEAGSGLAGNTIYF
>TRBV28|TRBJ1-2
CASSFLGQGDGYTF
>TRBV28|TRBJ2-2
CASSLIPLRTNTGELFF
>TRBV7-9|TRBJ2-1
CASSSDRGSRNEQFF
>TRBV28|TRBJ1-2
CASSFPGVGGYTF
>TRBV7-3|TRBJ2-3
CASSLLAGGTDTQYF
>TRBV7-3|TRBJ2-1
CASSSDLAGGRNEQFF
>TRBV9|TRBJ2-1
CASSVVQSFLARPYNEQFF
>TRBV27|TRBJ2-7
CASSFTGSQYEQYF
>TRBV10-3|TRBJ1-2
CGSGQGADYGYTF
>TRBV19|TRBJ1-1
CASSIGTGNTEAFF
>TRBV11-2|TRBJ2-1
CASSRQGVGINEQFF
>TRBV19|TRBJ1-5
CASSFRAGTQHF